This entry features one T cell receptor beta chain sequence. Trimming cost V 4 bases and J 0 bases, with 11 bases left between them. This CDR3 comprises 15 residues. CDR1 and CDR2 from the germline V gene are SGHRS and YFSETQ. The protocol was immunoSEQ multiplex PCR, while the TCRdb copy is restricted to in-frame clones and leaves out a portion. The sample includes 2,000 to 2,500 clones, approximately 72% seen only once; the top ten take 10% to 15%. These data originate in a study of immune cell composition in non-small cell lung cancer. This receptor was identified in a human donor with non-small cell lung cancer. The chain employs TRBV5-1 and TRBJ2-1, with a tentative D call TRBD2 (6 bases). Specimen: lung tumor tissue. The CDR3 sequence is CASSPTRLSYNEQFF. The CDR3 nucleotides are TGCGCCAGCAGCCCGACTAGGCTCTCCTACAATGAGCAGTTCTTC.